This T cell receptor beta chain was found in a study of cytomegalovirus exposure and HLA in healthy donors. Germline values: CDR1 SNHLY, CDR2 FYNNEI. J was trimmed by 0 bases and V by 8 bases; bases with no gene match: 7. The CDR3 has 15 residues. Amplification used 60 Vbeta primers and 13 Jbeta primers. Some clones are missing from TCRdb's copy, which holds only in-frame ones; the method was immunoSEQ multiplex PCR. The table lists over 150,000 clones, roughly 78% of them singletons. This clone was found once. The chain employs TRBV2 and TRBJ2-7, with TRBD2 matching 10 bases. The sequence was collected from a girl between 5 and 17 years old in good health and CMV-seropositive. Material: PBMCs. The CDR3 spells CASSLQRGGSYEQYF. As DNA, the CDR3 is TGTGCCAGCTCACTTCAGCGGGGGGGCTCCTACGAGCAGTACTTC.